This TCR beta chain was profiled in a study of blood T cells in healthy people across ages. General study results and limits: Diversity was estimated from one million T cells, and these estimates were considered underestimates.

A J-beta primer mix and a sample-barcoded 5' primer were used in a second PCR of roughly 6 to 12 cycles. With 12 random nucleotides, a template-switch adaptor tagged each individual cDNA molecule. MiXCR, run by TCRdb on the 5' RACE reads, gives a single entry per CDR3 protein. Among some 640,000 distinct CDR3 sequences listed, approximately 50% were seen once. The individuals who served as donors were healthy Caucasians living in Russia, aged about 6 to 100. The amount of total RNA extracted per sample was at least 5 micrograms. CDR1 is DFQATT, CDR2 SNEGSKA, per germline (reference sequence). The V segment lost 4 bases and the J segment 5 bases; nucleotides outside the gene matches: 8. CDR3 size: 14 residues. Details on this clonotype: The antigen remains unidentified.

The source is a woman between 55 and 75 years old in good health. The sample comprised blood. The chain employs TRBV20-1 and TRBJ2-5, with 9 positions matching TRBD1. CDR3 nucleotide sequence: TGCAGTGCTACGGGCCGGGACAGGGTTGAGACCCAGTACTTC. It encodes CSATGRDRVETQYF.